This T cell receptor beta chain was profiled in a study of blood T cell repertoires in COVID-19. The germline V gene has CDR1 SGHNT and CDR2 YYREEE (reference sequence). CDR3 length: 15 amino acids. V lost 0 bases, J lost 4 bases, and 13 bases lay in between. This table comes from immunoSEQ multiplex PCR, and its TCRdb copy is limited to in-frame clones, with some not included. The data show about 320,000 clones, over 85% seen once. A single count supports this clone. This sequence originates from a man in his sixties who had recovered from COVID-19. V usage is TRBV5-4 and J usage is TRBJ1-2; D call uncertain. The sample was PBMCs or T cells enriched from blood (not recorded which). The CDR3 coding sequence is TGTGCCAGCAGCTTGGCACTCGAGGTTCGCTATGGCTACACCTTC. Protein: CASSLALEVRYGYTF.